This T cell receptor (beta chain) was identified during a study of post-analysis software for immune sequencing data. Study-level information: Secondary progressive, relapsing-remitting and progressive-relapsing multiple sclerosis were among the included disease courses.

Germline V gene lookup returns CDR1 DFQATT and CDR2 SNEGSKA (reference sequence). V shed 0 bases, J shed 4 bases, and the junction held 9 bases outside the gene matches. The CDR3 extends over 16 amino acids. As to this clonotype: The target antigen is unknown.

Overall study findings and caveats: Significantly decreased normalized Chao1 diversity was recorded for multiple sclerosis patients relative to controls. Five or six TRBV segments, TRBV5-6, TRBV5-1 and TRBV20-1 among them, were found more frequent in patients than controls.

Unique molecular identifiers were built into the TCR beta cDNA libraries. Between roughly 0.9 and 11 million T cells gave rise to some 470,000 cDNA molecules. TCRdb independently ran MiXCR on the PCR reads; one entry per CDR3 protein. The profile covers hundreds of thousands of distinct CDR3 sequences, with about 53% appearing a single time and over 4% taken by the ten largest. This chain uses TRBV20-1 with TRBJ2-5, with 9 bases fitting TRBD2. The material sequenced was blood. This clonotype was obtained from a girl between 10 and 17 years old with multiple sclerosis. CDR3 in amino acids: CSAREIAGENRETQYF. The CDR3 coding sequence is TGCAGTGCTAGAGAAATAGCGGGAGAAAATCGAGAGACCCAGTACTTC.